These 7 T cell receptor beta chains came from one sample sequenced in a study of cytomegalovirus exposure and HLA in healthy donors. Researchers ran the PCR with 60 Vbeta and 13 Jbeta primers. This table comes from immunoSEQ multiplex PCR, and its TCRdb copy is limited to in-frame clones, with some not included. The sample yields approximately 170,000 clones, about 85% seen once. The source material was PBMCs. These receptors came from a man aged 50 to 59 in good health and CMV-seropositive.

This rearrangement joins TRBV5-1 to TRBJ1-1; 7 positions match TRBD1. With 3 bases clipped from V and 9 bases from J, the junction kept 8 bases outside the gene matches. Germline lookup yields CDR1 SGHRS and CDR2 YFSETQ. The CDR3 covers 13 residues. The DNA for the CDR3 is TGCGCCAGCAGCTGGGACACGACAGGGCAAGCTTTCTTT. Amino acid sequence: CASSWDTTGQAFF.

The chain employs TRBV2 and TRBJ1-6, with TRBD1 matching 10 bases. The CDR3 spans 13 residues. Germline values: CDR1 SNHLY, CDR2 FYNNEI. The CDR3 here is CAAGDRGNSPLHF. For the CDR3, the DNA is TGTGCAGCCGGGGACAGGGGTAATTCACCCCTCCACTTT.

The chain combines TRBV5-8 with TRBJ2-3; D call uncertain. There are 12 residues in the CDR3. Trimming left V 0 bases short and J 4 bases short, with 3 bases between. The germline gives CDR1 SGHTS, CDR2 YDEGEE. CDR3 nucleotide sequence: TGTGCCAGCAGCTTGGGAGCAGATACGCAGTATTTT. Translating it yields CASSLGADTQYF. Using reference TRBV5-8 and TRBJ2-3 for the parts outside the CDR3, the full variable domain is EAGVTQSPTHLIKTRGQQATLRCSPISGHTSVYWYQQALGLGLQFLLWYDEGEERNRGNFPPRFSGRQFPNYSSELNVNALELEDSALYLCASSLGADTQYFGPGTRLTVL.

V gene TRBV19 combines with J gene TRBJ1-1; D might be TRBD1 (5 bases). Per the germline V gene, CDR1 is LNHDA and CDR2 is SQIVND (reference sequence). The germline V and J ends were trimmed by 4 bases and 1 base, with 10 bases remaining between them. The CDR3 is 14 residues long. CDR3: CASSKQETNTEAFF. Written as DNA, the CDR3 is TGTGCCAGTAGTAAACAGGAGACGAACACTGAAGCTTTCTTT.

The chain is built from TRBV2 and TRBJ2-1, with TRBD2 matching 7 bases. J gave up 4 bases and V 9 bases, and 12 bases lay outside the gene matches. Germline lookup yields CDR1 SNHLY and CDR2 FYNNEI. CDR3 length equals 15 residues. The CDR3 nucleotides read TGTGCCAGAGGCCCCTGGGGGGGAGGGTACAATGAGCAGTTCTTC. Amino acid sequence: CARGPWGGGYNEQFF.

The V and J genes are TRBV18 and TRBJ2-7, with 7 bases identical to TRBD1. Germline lookup yields CDR1 KGHSH and CDR2 LQKENI. This CDR3 comprises 14 residues. Trimming cost V 8 bases and J 4 bases; bases outside gene matches: 11. The CDR3 nucleotides are TGTGCCAGCCAGGATGGGACAGCCCTTTACGAGCAGTACTTC. It translates to CASQDGTALYEQYF.

J is TRBJ2-7 and V is TRBV7-8; 12 positions agree with TRBD2. This CDR3 comprises 18 residues. Germline-derived CDR1 and CDR2 are SGHVS and FQNEAQ. V was pared by 4 bases and J by 4 bases, with 14 bases of the junction left unmatched. In DNA form, the CDR3 reads TGTGCCAGCAGCTCTAGCCGAGGACTAGCGGGACCACAATACGAGCAGTACTTC. Protein: CASSSSRGLAGPQYEQYF.